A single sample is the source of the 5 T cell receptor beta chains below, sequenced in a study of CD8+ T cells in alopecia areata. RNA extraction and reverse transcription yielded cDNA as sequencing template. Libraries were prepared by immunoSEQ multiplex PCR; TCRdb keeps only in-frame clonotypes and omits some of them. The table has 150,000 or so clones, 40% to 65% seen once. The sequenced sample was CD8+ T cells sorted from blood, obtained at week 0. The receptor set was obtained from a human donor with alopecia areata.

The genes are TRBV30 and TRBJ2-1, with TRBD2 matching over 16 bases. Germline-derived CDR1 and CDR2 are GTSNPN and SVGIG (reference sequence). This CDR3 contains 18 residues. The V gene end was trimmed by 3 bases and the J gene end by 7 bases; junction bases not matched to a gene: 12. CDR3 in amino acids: CAWSDPGLAGGLKNEQFF. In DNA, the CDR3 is TGTGCCTGGAGCGATCCGGGACTAGCGGGGGGGCTGAAGAATGAGCAGTTCTTC.

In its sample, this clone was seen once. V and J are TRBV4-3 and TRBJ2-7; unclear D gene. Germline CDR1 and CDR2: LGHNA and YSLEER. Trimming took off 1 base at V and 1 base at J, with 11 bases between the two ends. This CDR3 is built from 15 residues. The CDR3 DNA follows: TGCGCCAGCAGCCAAGGGGCAGCGAGTTCCTACGAGCAGTACTTC. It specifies CASSQGAASSYEQYF.

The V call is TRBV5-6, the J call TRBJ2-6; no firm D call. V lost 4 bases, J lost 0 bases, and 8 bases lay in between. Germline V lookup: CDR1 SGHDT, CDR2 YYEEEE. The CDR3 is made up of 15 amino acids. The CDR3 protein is CASSPTSSGANVLTF. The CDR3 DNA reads TGTGCCAGCAGCCCAACAAGCTCTGGGGCCAACGTCCTGACTTTC.

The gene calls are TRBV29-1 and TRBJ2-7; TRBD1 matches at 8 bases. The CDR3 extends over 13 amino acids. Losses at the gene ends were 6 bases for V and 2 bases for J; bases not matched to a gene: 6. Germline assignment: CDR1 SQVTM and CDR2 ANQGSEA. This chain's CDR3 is CSVRTGNTYEQYF. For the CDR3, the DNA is TGCAGCGTCCGGACAGGGAATACCTACGAGCAGTACTTC.

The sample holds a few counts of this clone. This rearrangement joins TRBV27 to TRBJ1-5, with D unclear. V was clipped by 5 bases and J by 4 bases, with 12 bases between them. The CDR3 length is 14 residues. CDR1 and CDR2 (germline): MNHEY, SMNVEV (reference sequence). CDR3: CASSPSLGNQPQHF. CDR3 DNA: TGTGCCAGCAGTCCCAGCCTCGGGAATCAGCCCCAGCATTTT.